This T cell receptor beta chain was captured in a study of cytotoxic CD8 clonotypes in ibrutinib-treated CLL. Study information: Response sampling came at median roughly a year of treatment, ranging 6 to 36 months.

The method was immunoSEQ multiplex PCR; TCRdb's version includes in-frame clones alone and lacks a portion of them. The table lists 140,000 or so clones, over 60% of them singletons. Study results and limitations: At progression, clonality fell back toward baseline after rising at ibrutinib response.

This CDR3 is 15 amino acids long. The ends were cut back, 0 bases at V and 3 bases at J, with 8 bases in the middle. CDR1 and CDR2 from the germline V gene are LNHNV and YYDKDF (reference sequence). Note on this clone: Its antigen is unknown.

The chain joins TRBV15 to TRBJ2-2, with a tentative D call TRBD2 (6 bases). The source was PBMCs, collected after 12 months of ibrutinib treatment. The sequence was obtained from a human donor with chronic lymphocytic leukemia. CDR3 protein: CATSREEGYTGELFF. The CDR3 coding sequence is TGTGCCACCAGCAGAGAGGAGGGGTACACCGGGGAGCTGTTTTTT.